A selection of T cell receptor beta chains follows, all from one sample in a study of human T cells and chemical hapten exposure. MiXCR was run by TCRdb on the RACE reads, yielding one entry per CDR3 protein. Counted here are 280,000 or so distinct CDR3 sequences, approximately 7.5% occurring once; the ten biggest clones make up 0.9% to 1.5%. Here the sequenced sample was whole blood, taken in connection with sensitization to the hapten diphenylcyclopropenone (DPC). The receptors shown here come from a young man with alopecia areata. Some clones in this sample may be carry-over from other donors' samples. Each CDR3 is given with its conserved first and last residue. A D gene is named only where the DNA matches it firmly. Clone sizes are given selectively: once, few, many, or a class where the clone is expanded.

v_gene,j_gene,abundance,d_gene,CDR3aa,CDR3nt
TRBV6-5,TRBJ2-7,.,TRBD1,CASRRRQGYEQYF,TGTGCCAGCAGACGGAGACAGGGCTACGAGCAGTACTTC
TRBV6-5,TRBJ2-1,.,TRBD2,CASSQRGRFDEQFF,TGTGCCAGCAGTCAGCGGGGTCGTTTCGATGAGCAGTTCTTC
TRBV28,TRBJ2-2,many,TRBD1,CASKRLSGQENTGELFF,TGTGCCAGCAAAAGGCTTTCGGGACAGGAGAACACCGGGGAGCTGTTTTTT
TRBV12-5,TRBJ1-6,few,TRBD1,CASGLRSYRGKNSPLHF,TGTGCTAGTGGTTTGAGGTCCTACAGGGGGAAAAATTCACCCCTCCACTTT
TRBV3-1,TRBJ1-4,few,.,CASSQWVATNEKLFF,TGTGCCAGCAGCCAATGGGTGGCAACTAATGAAAAACTGTTTTTT
TRBV12-3/TRBV12-4,TRBJ2-2,few,.,CASYRSPTGELFF,TGTGCCAGCTACCGCAGCCCCACCGGGGAGCTGTTTTTT
TRBV4-3,TRBJ2-1,.,.,CASSQERTSYNEQFF,TGCGCCAGCAGCCAAGAACGGACCTCCTACAATGAGCAGTTCTTC
TRBV7-2,TRBJ2-1,few,TRBD2,CASSSPGLATNEQFF,TGTGCCAGCAGCTCACCGGGACTAGCAACGAATGAGCAGTTCTTC
TRBV12-3/TRBV12-4,TRBJ1-1,.,.,CASSNEYTEAFF,TGTGCCAGCAGTAATGAGTACACTGAAGCTTTCTTT
TRBV6-2/TRBV6-3,TRBJ2-1,few,.,CASSYLGVNEQFF,TGTGCCAGCAGTTATTTGGGCGTTAATGAGCAGTTCTTC
TRBV20-1,TRBJ1-1,few,.,CSARRQASTEAFF,TGCAGTGCCCGGCGACAGGCATCCACTGAAGCTTTCTTT
TRBV20-1,TRBJ1-6,.,.,CSATWTANNSPLHF,TGCAGTGCTACTTGGACGGCAAATAATTCACCCCTCCACTTT
TRBV20-1,TRBJ2-1,few,.,CSANRRVAVYNEQFF,TGCAGTGCCAACAGAAGGGTAGCGGTCTACAATGAGCAGTTCTTC
TRBV7-2,TRBJ2-1,few,.,CASSLAQNVVGQFF,TGTGCCAGCAGCTTAGCTCAGAATGTAGTTGGGCAGTTCTTC
TRBV6-2/TRBV6-3,TRBJ2-7,few,TRBD1,CASTAGTASDEQYF,TGTGCCAGCACCGCCGGGACAGCCTCGGATGAGCAGTACTTC
TRBV6-5,TRBJ2-3,many,TRBD2,CASSYTSGGADTQYF,TGTGCCAGCAGTTACACTAGCGGGGGGGCAGATACGCAGTATTTT
TRBV4-3,TRBJ2-3,few,.,CASSQDVRTPSTDTQYF,TGCGCCAGCAGCCAAGATGTCCGTACTCCTTCCACAGATACGCAGTATTTT
TRBV7-9,TRBJ2-1,.,TRBD1,CASSPGQGRVREQFF,TGTGCCAGCAGCCCCGGACAGGGGAGAGTTCGTGAGCAGTTCTTC
TRBV5-1,TRBJ1-5,many,.,CASSLAGREPQHF,TGCGCCAGCAGCTTGGCGGGGAGGGAGCCCCAGCATTTT
TRBV18,TRBJ1-3,.,.,CASSPLGGSGNTIYF,TGTGCCAGCTCACCGCTGGGTGGCTCTGGAAACACCATATATTTT
TRBV5-1,TRBJ1-3,many,.,CASSLAGRSSGNTIYF,TGCGCCAGCAGCTTGGCGGGCCGGAGCTCTGGAAACACCATATATTTT
TRBV5-1,TRBJ1-6,many,.,CASSLRPGRESPLHF,TGCGCCAGCAGCTTGCGGCCAGGGAGAGAGTCACCCCTCCACTTT
TRBV7-3,TRBJ2-1,once,.,CGSSARTDNEQFF,TGTGGCAGCAGCGCACGGACGGACAATGAGCAGTTCTTC
TRBV7-9,TRBJ2-1,few,.,CASSLAGGLNEQFF,TGTGCCAGCAGCTTAGCGGGGGGGCTGAATGAGCAGTTCTTC
TRBV29-1,TRBJ1-1,.,.,CSVARGNTEAFF,TGCAGCGTTGCTAGGGGGAACACTGAAGCTTTCTTT
TRBV28,TRBJ2-2,.,TRBD1,CASSSGGLNTGELFF,TGTGCCAGCAGTTCAGGGGGTTTGAACACCGGGGAGCTGTTTTTT
TRBV6-2/TRBV6-3,TRBJ2-1,.,.,CASRPRRANEQFF,TGTGCCAGCAGACCCCGTCGGGCTAATGAGCAGTTCTTC
TRBV20-1,TRBJ1-4,.,.,CSARSFWGAREKLFF,TGCAGTGCTAGAAGTTTTTGGGGGGCGCGAGAAAAACTGTTTTTT
TRBV20-1,TRBJ2-5,few,TRBD2,CSAFRGGRETQYF,TGCAGTGCTTTTCGGGGGGGCCGAGAGACCCAGTACTTC
TRBV14,TRBJ2-5,.,TRBD2,CASSQLGLGEETQYF,TGTGCCAGCAGCCAACTTGGACTAGGGGAAGAGACCCAGTACTTC
TRBV7-9,TRBJ2-3,.,TRBD2,CASSPPLAGGRTDTQYF,TGTGCCAGCAGTCCGCCACTAGCGGGGGGCCGCACAGATACGCAGTATTTT
TRBV7-9,TRBJ2-6,few,TRBD1,CASSLRQGVASGANVLTF,TGTGCCAGCAGCTTGAGGCAGGGGGTAGCCTCTGGGGCCAACGTCCTGACTTTC
TRBV20-1,TRBJ2-6,.,TRBD1,CSAPGTGGSGANVLTF,TGCAGTGCACCCGGGACAGGAGGATCTGGTGCCAACGTCCTGACTTTC
TRBV6-5,TRBJ2-2,many,.,CASSYSGTGGELFF,TGTGCCAGCAGTTACTCCGGGACCGGCGGGGAGCTGTTTTTT
TRBV15,TRBJ2-7,.,TRBD1,CATSGAGQGASEQYF,TGTGCCACCTCCGGGGCCGGACAGGGGGCAAGCGAGCAGTACTTC
TRBV2,TRBJ2-5,.,.,CASSEALPDGTYELTQYF,TGTGCCAGCAGTGAAGCGCTTCCGGACGGAACTTACGAGCTGACCCAGTACTTC
TRBV20-1,TRBJ2-3,few,.,CSACPGTSTDTQYF,TGCAGTGCTTGCCCAGGGACTAGCACAGATACGCAGTATTTT
TRBV7-2,TRBJ1-5,many,.,CASSFDNSNQPQHF,TGTGCCAGCAGCTTCGACAACAGCAATCAGCCCCAGCATTTT
TRBV29-1,TRBJ2-5,.,TRBD2,CSVLKRGGPQETQYF,TGCAGCGTTCTAAAGCGGGGGGGCCCCCAAGAGACCCAGTACTTC
TRBV6-6,TRBJ1-1,.,.,CASRDSYREATEAFF,TGTGCCAGCAGGGACTCATACAGGGAGGCCACTGAAGCTTTCTTT
TRBV25-1,TRBJ2-5,many,TRBD1,CASSEPGQGKTQYF,TGTGCCAGCAGTGAACCCGGACAGGGAAAGACCCAGTACTTC
TRBV6-2/TRBV6-3,TRBJ2-7,.,.,CASRPFSSDEQYF,TGTGCCAGCAGACCGTTCAGCAGCGACGAGCAGTACTTC
TRBV2,TRBJ2-2,few,.,CASSAFWSGSGELFF,TGTGCCAGCAGCGCTTTTTGGTCTGGGTCCGGGGAGCTGTTTTTT
TRBV11-2,TRBJ2-5,.,.,CASSTEQEPETQYF,TGTGCCAGCAGCACCGAACAGGAGCCAGAGACCCAGTACTTC
TRBV6-5,TRBJ2-5,.,.,CASTYRAVDGGTQYF,TGTGCCAGCACCTACAGGGCAGTGGATGGCGGGACCCAGTACTTC
TRBV29-1,TRBJ1-6,many,.,CSAGTGTTDSPLHF,TGCAGCGCCGGAACCGGGACCACGGATTCACCCCTCCACTTT
TRBV7-2,TRBJ1-1,.,.,CASSLAPFGNTEAFF,TGTGCCAGCAGCTTAGCCCCTTTTGGTAACACTGAAGCTTTCTTT
TRBV28,TRBJ1-5,few,TRBD1,CASSPTGQVGQPQHF,TGTGCCAGCAGCCCTACCGGACAGGTAGGGCAGCCCCAGCATTTT
TRBV20-1,TRBJ1-5,few,.,CSARVGGIGQPQHF,TGCAGTGCTAGAGTTGGGGGAATCGGTCAGCCCCAGCATTTT
TRBV7-2,TRBJ2-3,.,.,CASSRRGGRTPGTDTQYF,TGTGCCAGCAGCAGGAGGGGTGGCCGGACGCCGGGCACAGATACGCAGTATTTT